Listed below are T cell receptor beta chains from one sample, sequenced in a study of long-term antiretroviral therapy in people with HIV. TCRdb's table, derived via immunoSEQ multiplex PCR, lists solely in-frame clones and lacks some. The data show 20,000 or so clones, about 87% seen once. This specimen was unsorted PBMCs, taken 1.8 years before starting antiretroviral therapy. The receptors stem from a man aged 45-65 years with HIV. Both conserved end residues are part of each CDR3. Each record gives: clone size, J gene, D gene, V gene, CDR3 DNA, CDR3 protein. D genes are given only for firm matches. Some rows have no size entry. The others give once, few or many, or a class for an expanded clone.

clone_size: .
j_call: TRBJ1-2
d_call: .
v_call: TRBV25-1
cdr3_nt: TGTGCCAGCAGTCTTCCGGGGGCGCAGGTCGGTGGCTACACCTTC
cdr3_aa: CASSLPGAQVGGYTF

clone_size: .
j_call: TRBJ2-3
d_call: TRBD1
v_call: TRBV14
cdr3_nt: TGTGCCAGCAGCCTAACAGGGGGCTTCACAGATACGCAGTATTTT
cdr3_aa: CASSLTGGFTDTQYF

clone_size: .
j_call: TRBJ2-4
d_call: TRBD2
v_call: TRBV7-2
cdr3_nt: TGTGCCAGCAGCATGCTAGCGGTAGCCAAAAACATTCAGTACTTC
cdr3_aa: CASSMLAVAKNIQYF

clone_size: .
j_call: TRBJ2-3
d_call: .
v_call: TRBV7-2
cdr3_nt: TGTGCCAGCAGCCTCCCGACAGATACGCAGTATTTT
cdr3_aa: CASSLPTDTQYF

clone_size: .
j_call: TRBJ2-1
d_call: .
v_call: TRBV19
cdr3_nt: TGTGCCAGTAGTACGCTGGGTAGGGGGGCGTACAATGAGCAGTTCTTC
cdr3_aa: CASSTLGRGAYNEQFF

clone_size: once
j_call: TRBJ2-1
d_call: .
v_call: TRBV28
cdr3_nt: TGTGCCAGCAGTTTAGGAGACAGGAGGGATTTCTTC
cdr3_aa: CASSLGDRRDFF

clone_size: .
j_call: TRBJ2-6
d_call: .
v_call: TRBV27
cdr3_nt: TGTGCCAGCAGTTTGCGCTCTGGGGCCAACGTCCTGACTTTC
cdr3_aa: CASSLRSGANVLTF

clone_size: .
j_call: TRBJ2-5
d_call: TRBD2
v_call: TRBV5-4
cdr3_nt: TGTGCCAGCAGCTTGGGGGCGGGGGGAGAGACCCAGTACTTC
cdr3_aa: CASSLGAGGETQYF

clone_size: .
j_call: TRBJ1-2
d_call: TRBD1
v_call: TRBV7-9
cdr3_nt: TGTGCCAGCAGCCCCGGGACAGGGGACCCCGAGGTTTCCTACACCTTC
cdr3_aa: CASSPGTGDPEVSYTF

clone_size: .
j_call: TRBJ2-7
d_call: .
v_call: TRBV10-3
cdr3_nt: TGTGCCATCAGTGCCCACAGGGAGCAGTACTTC
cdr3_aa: CAISAHREQYF

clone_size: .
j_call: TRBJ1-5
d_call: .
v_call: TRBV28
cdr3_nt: TGTGCCAGCACCAACGCGGAACAGCCCCAGCATTTT
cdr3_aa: CASTNAEQPQHF

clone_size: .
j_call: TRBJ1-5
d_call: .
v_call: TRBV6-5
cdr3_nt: TGTGCCACCGCCTTCAATAGCAATCAGCCCCAGCATTTT
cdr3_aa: CATAFNSNQPQHF

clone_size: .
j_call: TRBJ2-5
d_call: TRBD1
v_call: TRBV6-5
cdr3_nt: TGTGCCAGCAGTCGGGACAGGCAAGAGACCCAGTACTTC
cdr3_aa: CASSRDRQETQYF

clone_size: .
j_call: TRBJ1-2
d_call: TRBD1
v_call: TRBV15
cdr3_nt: TGTGCCACCAGCAGAGAGGCTGGCAGGGGGCCAAACTATGGCTACACCTTC
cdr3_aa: CATSREAGRGPNYGYTF

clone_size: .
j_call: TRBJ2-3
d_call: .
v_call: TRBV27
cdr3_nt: TGTGCCAGCAGTTTAGGCCCAGACAGGCCCGCAGATACGCAGTATTTT
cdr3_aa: CASSLGPDRPADTQYF

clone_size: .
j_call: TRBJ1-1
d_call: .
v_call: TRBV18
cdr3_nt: TGTGCCAGCTCACAGGGGGTATGGACTGAAGCTTTCTTT
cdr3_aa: CASSQGVWTEAFF

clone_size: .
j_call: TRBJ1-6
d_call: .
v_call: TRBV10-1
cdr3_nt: TGCGCCAGCAGTGAGTCTTTGGATTCACCCCTCCACTTT
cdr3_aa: CASSESLDSPLHF

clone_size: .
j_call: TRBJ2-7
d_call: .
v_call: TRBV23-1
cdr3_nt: TGCGCCAGCAGTCGACCTACAGGGACCCAGAGCTACGAGCAGTACTTC
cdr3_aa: CASSRPTGTQSYEQYF

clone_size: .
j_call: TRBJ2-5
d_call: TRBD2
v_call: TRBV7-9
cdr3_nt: TGTGCCAGCAGCCCACCTTCTTCAATACTAGCGGGAGATGAGACCCAGTACTTC
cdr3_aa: CASSPPSSILAGDETQYF

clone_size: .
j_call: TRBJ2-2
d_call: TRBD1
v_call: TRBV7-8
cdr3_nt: TGTGCCAGCAGCTTCGACAGGGTCGTCGCCGGGGAGCTGTTTTTT
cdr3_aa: CASSFDRVVAGELFF

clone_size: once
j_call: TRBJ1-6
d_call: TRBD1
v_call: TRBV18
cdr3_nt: TGTGCCAGCTCACCGAGAGGGGGCTGGGATTCACCCCTCCACTTT
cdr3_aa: CASSPRGGWDSPLHF

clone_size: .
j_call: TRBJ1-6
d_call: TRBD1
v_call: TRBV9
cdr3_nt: TGTGCCAGCAGCGTCGGACAGGGGAGATCCTATAATTCACCCCTCCACTTT
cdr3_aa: CASSVGQGRSYNSPLHF

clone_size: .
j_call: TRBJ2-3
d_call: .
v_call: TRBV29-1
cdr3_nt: TGCAGCGTTGAATTTCCAGGGGCTAGCACAGATACGCAGTATTTT
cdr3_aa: CSVEFPGASTDTQYF

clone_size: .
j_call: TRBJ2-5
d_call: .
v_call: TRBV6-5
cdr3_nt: TGTGCCAGCAGTTACTCTAAGGGATCGGAGACCCAGTACTTC
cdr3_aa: CASSYSKGSETQYF

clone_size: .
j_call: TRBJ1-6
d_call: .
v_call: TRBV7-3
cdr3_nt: TGTGCCAGCAGCACGGGGGAAGGTAATTCACCCCTCCACTTT
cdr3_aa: CASSTGEGNSPLHF

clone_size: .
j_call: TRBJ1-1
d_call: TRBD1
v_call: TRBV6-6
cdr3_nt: TGTGCCAGCACAGGGGGAGTTGAAGCTTTCTTT
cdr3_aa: CASTGGVEAFF

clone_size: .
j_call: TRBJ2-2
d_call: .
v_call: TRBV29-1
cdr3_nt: TGCAGCGTTGACAGGGCCACCGGGGAGCTGTTTTTT
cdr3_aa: CSVDRATGELFF

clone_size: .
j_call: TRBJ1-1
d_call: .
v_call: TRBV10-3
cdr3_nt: TGTGCCATCACAGGGACGTCGGACACTGAAGCTTTCTTT
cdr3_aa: CAITGTSDTEAFF

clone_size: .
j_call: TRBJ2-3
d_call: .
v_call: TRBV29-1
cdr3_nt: TGCAGCGTGTCCGGTCGGACGGGGTCCCTAAATACGCAGTATTTT
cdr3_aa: CSVSGRTGSLNTQYF

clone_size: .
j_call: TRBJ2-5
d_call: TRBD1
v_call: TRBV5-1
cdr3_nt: TGCGCCAGCAGCTTTCGAGCAGGGGGCTTCCAAGAGACCCAGTACTTC
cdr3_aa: CASSFRAGGFQETQYF